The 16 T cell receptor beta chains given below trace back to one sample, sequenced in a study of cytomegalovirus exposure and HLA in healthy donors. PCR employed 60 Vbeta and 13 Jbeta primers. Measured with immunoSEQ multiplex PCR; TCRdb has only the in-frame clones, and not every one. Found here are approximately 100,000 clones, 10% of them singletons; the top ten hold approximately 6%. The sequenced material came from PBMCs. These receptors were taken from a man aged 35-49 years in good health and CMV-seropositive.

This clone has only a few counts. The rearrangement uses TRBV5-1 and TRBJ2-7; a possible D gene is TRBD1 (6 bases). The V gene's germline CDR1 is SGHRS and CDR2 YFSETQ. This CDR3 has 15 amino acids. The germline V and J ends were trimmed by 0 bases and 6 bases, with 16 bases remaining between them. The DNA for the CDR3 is TGCGCCAGCAGCTTGGTTGACAGGCCCCTCTCCGAGCAGTACTTC. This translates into CASSLVDRPLSEQYF.

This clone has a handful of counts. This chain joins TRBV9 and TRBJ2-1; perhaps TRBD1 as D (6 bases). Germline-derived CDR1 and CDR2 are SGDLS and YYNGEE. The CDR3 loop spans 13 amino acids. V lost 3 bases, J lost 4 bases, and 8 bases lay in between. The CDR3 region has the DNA TGTGCCAGCAGCGAGGACAGTTACAATGAGCAGTTCTTC. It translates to CASSEDSYNEQFF.

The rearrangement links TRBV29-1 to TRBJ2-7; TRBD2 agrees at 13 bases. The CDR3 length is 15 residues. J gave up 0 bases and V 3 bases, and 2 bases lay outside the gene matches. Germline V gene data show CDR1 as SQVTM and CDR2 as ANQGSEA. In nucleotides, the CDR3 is TGCAGCGTTGAGGGGACTAGCGGGACCTCCTACGAGCAGTACTTC. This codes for CSVEGTSGTSYEQYF.

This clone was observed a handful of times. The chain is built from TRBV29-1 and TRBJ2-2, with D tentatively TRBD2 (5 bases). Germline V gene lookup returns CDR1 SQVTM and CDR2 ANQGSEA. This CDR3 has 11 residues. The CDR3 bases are TGCACCGGACTCTTGTTTGGGGAGCTGTTTTTT. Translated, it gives CTGLLFGELFF.

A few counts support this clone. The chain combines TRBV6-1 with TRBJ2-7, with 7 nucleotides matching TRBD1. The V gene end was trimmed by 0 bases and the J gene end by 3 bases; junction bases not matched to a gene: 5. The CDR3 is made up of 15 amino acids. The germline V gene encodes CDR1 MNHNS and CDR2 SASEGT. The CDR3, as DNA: TGTGCCAGCAGTGAAGCGCAGGGGGAAATCTACGAGCAGTACTTC. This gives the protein CASSEAQGEIYEQYF.

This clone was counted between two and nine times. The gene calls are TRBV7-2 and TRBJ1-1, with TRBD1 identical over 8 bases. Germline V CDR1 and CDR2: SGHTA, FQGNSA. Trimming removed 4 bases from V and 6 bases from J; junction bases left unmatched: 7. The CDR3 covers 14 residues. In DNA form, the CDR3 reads TGTGCCAGCAGCTCGCAGGGGGCCGCCGCTGAAGCTTTCTTT. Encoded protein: CASSSQGAAAEAFF. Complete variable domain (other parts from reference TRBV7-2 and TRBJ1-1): GAGVSQSPSNKVTEKGKDVELRCDPISGHTALYWYRQSLGQGLEFLIYFQGNSAPDKSGLPSDRFSAERTGGSVSTLTIQRTQQEDSAVYLCASSSQGAAAEAFFGQGTRLTVV.

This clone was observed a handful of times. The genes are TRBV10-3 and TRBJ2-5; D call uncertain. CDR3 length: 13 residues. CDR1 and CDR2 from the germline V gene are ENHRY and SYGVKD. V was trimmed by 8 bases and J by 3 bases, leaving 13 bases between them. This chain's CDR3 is CAIAPSREETQYF. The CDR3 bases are TGTGCCATCGCCCCAAGTCGGGAAGAGACCCAGTACTTC.

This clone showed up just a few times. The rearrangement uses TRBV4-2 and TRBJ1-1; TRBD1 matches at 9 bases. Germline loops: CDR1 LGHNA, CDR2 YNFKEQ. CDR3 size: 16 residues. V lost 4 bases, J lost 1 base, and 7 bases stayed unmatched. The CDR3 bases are TGTGCCAGCAGCCGCCGGACAGGGGAAGCGAACACTGAAGCTTTCTTT. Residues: CASSRRTGEANTEAFF.

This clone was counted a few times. CDR3 region: CASSLGQGTEAFF. In nucleotides, the CDR3 is TGTGCCAGCAGCTTAGGACAGGGCACTGAAGCTTTCTTT. J is TRBJ1-1 and V is TRBV7-2; TRBD1 agrees at 7 bases. This CDR3 has 13 amino acids. J lost 4 bases, V lost 1 base, and 0 bases had no gene match. Germline values: CDR1 SGHTA, CDR2 FQGNSA.

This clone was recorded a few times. The CDR3 spells CAIRRAGGDEQFF. Written as DNA, the CDR3 is TGTGCCATCCGTCGGGCGGGCGGAGATGAGCAGTTCTTC. The chain recombines TRBV2 with TRBJ2-1; the D gene is possibly TRBD2 (5 bases). The ends were cut back, 10 bases at V and 8 bases at J, with 18 bases in the middle. Germline assignment: CDR1 SNHLY and CDR2 FYNNEI. This CDR3 has 13 amino acids.

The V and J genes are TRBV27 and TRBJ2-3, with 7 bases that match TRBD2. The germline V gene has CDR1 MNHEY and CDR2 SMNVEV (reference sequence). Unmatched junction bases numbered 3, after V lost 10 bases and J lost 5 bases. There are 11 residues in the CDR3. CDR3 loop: CATVAGDTQYF. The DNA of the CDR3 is TGTGCCACAGTAGCGGGAGATACGCAGTATTTT.

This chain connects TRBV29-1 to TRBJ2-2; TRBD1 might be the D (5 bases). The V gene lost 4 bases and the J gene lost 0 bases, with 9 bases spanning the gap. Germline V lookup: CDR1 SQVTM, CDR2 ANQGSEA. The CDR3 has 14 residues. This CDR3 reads CSVGEQANTGELFF. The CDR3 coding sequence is TGCAGCGTTGGAGAACAGGCGAACACCGGGGAGCTGTTTTTT.

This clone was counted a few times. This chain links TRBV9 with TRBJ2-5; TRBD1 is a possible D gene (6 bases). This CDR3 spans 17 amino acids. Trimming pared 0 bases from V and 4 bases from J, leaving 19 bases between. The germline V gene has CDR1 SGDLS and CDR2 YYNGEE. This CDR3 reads CASSVGTDQTRGETQYF. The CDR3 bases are TGTGCCAGCAGCGTAGGGACAGACCAAACCAGGGGAGAGACCCAGTACTTC.

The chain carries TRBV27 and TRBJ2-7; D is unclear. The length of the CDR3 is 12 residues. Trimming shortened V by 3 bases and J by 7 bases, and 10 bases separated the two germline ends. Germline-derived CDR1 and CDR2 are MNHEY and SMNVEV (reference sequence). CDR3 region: CASSFLPGEQYF. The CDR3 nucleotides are TGTGCCAGCAGTTTCCTACCCGGGGAGCAGTACTTC.

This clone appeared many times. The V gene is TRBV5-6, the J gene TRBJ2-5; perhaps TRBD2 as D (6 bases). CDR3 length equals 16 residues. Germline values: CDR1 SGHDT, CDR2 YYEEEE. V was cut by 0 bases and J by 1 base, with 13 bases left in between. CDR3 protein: CASSLGPAGSQETQYF. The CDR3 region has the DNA TGTGCCAGCAGCTTGGGCCCAGCGGGCAGCCAAGAGACCCAGTACTTC.

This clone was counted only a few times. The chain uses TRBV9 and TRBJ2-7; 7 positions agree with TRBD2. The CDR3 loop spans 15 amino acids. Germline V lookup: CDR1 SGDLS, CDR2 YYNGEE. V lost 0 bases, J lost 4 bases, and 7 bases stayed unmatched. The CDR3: CASSVDPAGPYEQYF. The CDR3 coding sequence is TGTGCCAGCAGCGTAGATCCAGCGGGACCGTACGAGCAGTACTTC.